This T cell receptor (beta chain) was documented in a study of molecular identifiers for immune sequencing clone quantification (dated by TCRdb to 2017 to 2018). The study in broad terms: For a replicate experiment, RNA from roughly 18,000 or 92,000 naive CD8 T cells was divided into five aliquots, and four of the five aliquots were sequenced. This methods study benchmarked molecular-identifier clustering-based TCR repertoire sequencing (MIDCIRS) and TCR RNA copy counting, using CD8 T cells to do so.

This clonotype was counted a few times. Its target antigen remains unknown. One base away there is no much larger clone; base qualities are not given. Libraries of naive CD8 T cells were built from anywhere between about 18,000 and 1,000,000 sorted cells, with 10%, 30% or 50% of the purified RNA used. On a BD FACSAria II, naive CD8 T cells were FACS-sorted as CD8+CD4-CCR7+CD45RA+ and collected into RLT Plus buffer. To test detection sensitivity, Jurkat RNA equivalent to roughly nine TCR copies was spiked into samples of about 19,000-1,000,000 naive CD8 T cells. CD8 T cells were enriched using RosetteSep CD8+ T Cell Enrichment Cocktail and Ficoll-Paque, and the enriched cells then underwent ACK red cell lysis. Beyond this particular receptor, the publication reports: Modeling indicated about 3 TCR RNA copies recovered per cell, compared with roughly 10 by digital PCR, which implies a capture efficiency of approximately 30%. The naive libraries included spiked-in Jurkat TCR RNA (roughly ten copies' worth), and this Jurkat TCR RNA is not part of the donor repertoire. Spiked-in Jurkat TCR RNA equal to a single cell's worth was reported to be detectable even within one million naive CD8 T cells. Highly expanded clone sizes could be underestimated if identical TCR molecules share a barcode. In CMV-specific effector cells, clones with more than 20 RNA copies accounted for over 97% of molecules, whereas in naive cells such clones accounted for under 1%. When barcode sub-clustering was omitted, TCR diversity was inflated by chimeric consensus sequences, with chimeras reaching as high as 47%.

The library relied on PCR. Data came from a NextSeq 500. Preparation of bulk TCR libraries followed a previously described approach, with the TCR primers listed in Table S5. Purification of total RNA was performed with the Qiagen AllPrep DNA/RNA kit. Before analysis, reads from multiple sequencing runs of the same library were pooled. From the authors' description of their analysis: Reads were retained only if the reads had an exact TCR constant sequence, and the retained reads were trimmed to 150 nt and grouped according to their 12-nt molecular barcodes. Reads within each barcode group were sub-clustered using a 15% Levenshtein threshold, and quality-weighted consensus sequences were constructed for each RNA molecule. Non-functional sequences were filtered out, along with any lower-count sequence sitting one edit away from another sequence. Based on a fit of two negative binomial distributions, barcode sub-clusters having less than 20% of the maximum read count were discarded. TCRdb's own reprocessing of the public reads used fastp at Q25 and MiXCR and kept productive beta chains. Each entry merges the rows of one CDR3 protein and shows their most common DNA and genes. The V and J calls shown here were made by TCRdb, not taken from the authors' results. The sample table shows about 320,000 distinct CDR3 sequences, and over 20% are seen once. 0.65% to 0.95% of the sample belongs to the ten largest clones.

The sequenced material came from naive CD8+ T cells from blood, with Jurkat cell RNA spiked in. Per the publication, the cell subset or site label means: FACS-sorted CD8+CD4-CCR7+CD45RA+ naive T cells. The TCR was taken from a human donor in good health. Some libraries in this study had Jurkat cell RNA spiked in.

Here is the DNA: TGTGCCAGCAGCCAAGATAACGGCCATCCCTACGAGCAGTACTTC. It encodes CASSQDNGHPYEQYF. The chain was built from TRBV4-2 and TRBJ2-7, with the D gene not confidently named. V loses 0 bases, J loses 2 bases, and the germline ends lie 11 bases apart. Taken from the germline V gene, the CDR1 and CDR2 loops are LGHNA and YNFKEQ. Spanning cysteine to phenylalanine, the CDR3 consists of 15 amino acids. Only CDR3 DNA is held: 45 bases, read in frame from base 1.